Listed below are T cell receptor beta chains from one sample, sequenced in a study of blood T cells in healthy people across ages. TCRdb called the 5' RACE reads again in MiXCR, with one record for every CDR3 protein. The sample has 850,000 to 1,300,000 distinct CDR3 sequences; 35% to 55% are singletons. Sequencing input: blood. All receptors come from a woman aged 55-75 years in good health. Each CDR3 is given with its conserved first and last residue. The D gene is left open where the match is weak. Not every row has a clone size; where given, it reads once, few, many or a size class.

d_call j_call v_call clone_size cdr3_aa cdr3_nt
TRBD2 TRBJ2-5 TRBV20-1 few CSARVGLAGMRETQYF TGCAGTGCTAGAGTGGGGCTAGCGGGAATGCGGGAGACCCAGTACTTC
- TRBJ2-5 TRBV2 - CAIRDGGVEGETQYF TGTGCCATCCGGGATGGCGGGGTGGAAGGAGAGACCCAGTACTTC
- TRBJ1-6 TRBV3-1 many CASSRAAYNSPLHF TGTGCCAGCAGCCGGGCCGCTTATAATTCACCCCTCCACTTT
- TRBJ1-4 TRBV6-1 - CASSESRGDHGFF TGTGCCAGCAGTGAATCGCGGGGGGACCACGGGTTTTTT
TRBD2 TRBJ2-1 TRBV4-2 - CASSQDRDYYSPRFF TGTGCCAGCAGCCAAGATCGGGACTACTATTCCCCAAGGTTCTTC
- TRBJ2-3 TRBV3-1 - CASSQDWRTDTRYF TGTGCCAGCAGCCAAGATTGGCGCACAGATACGCGGTATTTT
TRBD2 TRBJ2-7 TRBV15 - CATSRDLADVYEQYF TGTGCCACCAGCAGAGATCTAGCGGATGTGTATGAGCAGTACTTC
- TRBJ2-1 TRBV14 - CASSQELDNEQFF TGTGCCAGCAGCCAAGAATTGGACAATGAGCAGTTCTTC
- TRBJ2-3 TRBV6-6 few CASSYPETGTDTQYF TGTGCCAGCAGTTACCCCGAGACAGGCACAGATACGCAGTATTTT
TRBD1 TRBJ2-7 TRBV11-3 - CASSVGQGSNEQYF TGTGCCAGCAGCGTGGGACAGGGAAGTAACGAGCAGTACTTC
- TRBJ2-7 TRBV6-6 - CASRSQGAEQYF TGTGCCAGCAGATCACAGGGTGCCGAGCAGTACTTC
- TRBJ2-3 TRBV6-2/TRBV6-3 few CASSYGAVSTDTQYF TGTGCCAGCAGTTACGGCGCAGTTTCCACAGATACGCAGTATTTT
TRBD1 TRBJ1-1 TRBV10-3 few CAIRPADRRTEAFF TGTGCCATCAGACCTGCGGACAGGCGCACTGAAGCTTTCTTT
- TRBJ1-2 TRBV24-1 - CATQRAQGGYGYTF TGTGCCACCCAAAGAGCCCAGGGCGGTTATGGCTACACCTTC
- TRBJ2-4 TRBV9 - CASSVDPGPGTKNIQYF TGTGCCAGCAGCGTAGACCCGGGGCCGGGGACCAAAAACATTCAGTACTTC
- TRBJ2-7 TRBV27 few CASSAHGGFFEQYF TGTGCCAGCAGTGCCCACGGGGGTTTTTTCGAGCAGTACTTC
TRBD2 TRBJ2-3 TRBV15 - CATSRGLAGVTDTQYF TGTGCCACCAGCAGAGGCCTGGCGGGAGTGACAGATACGCAGTATTTT
- TRBJ2-1 TRBV11-2 few CASSLGRVYGDEQFF TGTGCCAGCAGCTTAGGGCGGGTCTACGGCGATGAGCAGTTCTTC
- TRBJ2-2 TRBV25-1 few CASTGDLNTGELFF TGTGCCAGCACTGGGGATCTTAACACCGGGGAGCTGTTTTTT
- TRBJ2-1 TRBV10-1 - CASSETRSSYNEQFF TGCGCCAGCAGTGAGACCAGGAGCTCCTACAATGAGCAGTTCTTC
- TRBJ2-7 TRBV12-3/TRBV12-4 - CASSFLRPDGIYEQYF TGCGCCAGCAGTTTTCTTCGACCGGACGGAATCTACGAGCAGTACTTC
- TRBJ2-5 TRBV14 - CASSQVGSHQETQYF TGTGCCAGCAGCCAAGTCGGGAGCCACCAAGAGACCCAGTACTTC
- TRBJ2-3 TRBV7-3 - CASSLQLANTDTQYF TGTGCCAGCAGCTTACAGCTAGCCAACACAGATACGCAGTATTTT
- TRBJ2-5 TRBV7-7 - CASSFAGAGRETQYF TGTGCCAGCAGCTTCGCAGGGGCGGGAAGGGAGACCCAGTACTTC
- TRBJ2-5 TRBV6-5 many CASTGGIQETQYF TGTGCCAGCACCGGGGGAATACAAGAGACCCAGTACTTC
- TRBJ2-1 TRBV20-1 - CSARGVSRGNEQFF TGCAGTGCTAGGGGGGTATCTCGAGGCAATGAGCAGTTCTTC
- TRBJ2-3 TRBV5-5 - CASSLGWTVTDTQYF TGTGCCAGCAGCTTGGGATGGACGGTCACAGATACGCAGTATTTT
- TRBJ1-2 TRBV27 few CASSFGRGAVGGYTF TGTGCCAGCAGTTTTGGTCGGGGGGCAGTCGGTGGCTACACCTTC
TRBD1 TRBJ1-2 TRBV9 - CASSVARDRASGGYTF TGTGCCAGCAGCGTAGCCCGGGACAGGGCTTCGGGTGGCTACACCTTC
- TRBJ2-5 TRBV7-2 few CASSLGVIYQETQYF TGTGCCAGCAGCTTAGGGGTGATCTACCAAGAGACCCAGTACTTC
- TRBJ1-5 TRBV4-1 - CASSQGAESNQPQHF TGCGCCAGCAGCCAAGGGGCCGAGAGCAATCAGCCCCAGCATTTT
TRBD1 TRBJ1-2 TRBV6-5 - CASRNSLRGQANYGYTF TGTGCCAGCAGAAACTCTCTGAGGGGACAGGCGAACTATGGCTACACCTTC
- TRBJ2-5 TRBV24-1 - CATGNAAGETQYF TGTGCCACCGGAAACGCTGCAGGCGAGACCCAGTACTTC
- TRBJ2-3 TRBV2 - CAIQHLLGDTDTQYF TGTGCCATCCAACATCTCCTAGGAGACACAGATACGCAGTATTTT
TRBD2 TRBJ2-1 TRBV20-1 few CSASSPSGRDNEQFF TGCAGTGCTTCCTCTCCTAGCGGGCGTGACAATGAGCAGTTCTTC
TRBD1 TRBJ2-7 TRBV29-1 - CSVGSGTGFREQYF TGCAGCGTTGGTTCCGGGACAGGGTTTCGCGAGCAGTACTTC
- TRBJ2-1 TRBV5-1 - CASSLVGWSDSYNEQFF TGCGCCAGCAGCTTGGTGGGGTGGTCAGACTCCTACAATGAGCAGTTCTTC
TRBD2 TRBJ2-5 TRBV5-5 few CASSFRLAGKGETQYF TGTGCCAGCAGCTTCCGACTAGCGGGAAAGGGGGAGACCCAGTACTTC